This is a list of T cell receptor beta chains from one sample in a study of CD8+ T cells in alopecia areata. The assay was immunoSEQ multiplex PCR, and TCRdb's table has in-frame clones only and misses some. The profile covers 150,000 to 200,000 clones, with 58% appearing a single time and over 9.5% taken by the ten largest. The source material was CD8+ T cells sorted from blood, sampled at week 24, from a patient treated with tofacitinib. All receptors derive from a human donor with alopecia areata. The CDR3 runs from the conserved cysteine through the conserved F or W. The D gene is left open where the match is weak. Clone size is shown for a subset of rows, as once, few, many or a class of expanded clone.

V gene	J gene	clone size	D gene	CDR3 protein	CDR3 DNA
TRBV6-1	TRBJ1-5	-	-	CASSPSQGPHQPQHF	TGTGCCAGCAGTCCTAGCCAGGGGCCCCATCAGCCCCAGCATTTT
TRBV4-1	TRBJ2-2	-	-	CASSQEGRNTGELFF	TGCGCCAGCAGCCAAGAAGGACGAAACACCGGGGAGCTGTTTTTT
TRBV4-1	TRBJ1-5	-	TRBD1	CASSSQGVNRVSQPQHF	TGCGCCAGCAGCTCCCAGGGGGTGAACAGGGTATCGCAGCCCCAGCATTTT
TRBV11-2	TRBJ2-1	-	-	CASSLALRRGNEQFF	TGTGCCAGCAGCTTAGCCTTGAGAAGGGGGAATGAGCAGTTCTTC
TRBV4-1	TRBJ1-1	few	-	CASSQFTTTESNTEAFF	TGCGCCAGCAGCCAATTTACGACGACAGAGTCAAACACTGAAGCTTTCTTT
TRBV6-6	TRBJ2-5	few	-	CASSYSGTKGTQYF	TGTGCCAGCAGTTACTCAGGGACAAAGGGGACCCAGTACTTC
TRBV7-9	TRBJ2-7	-	-	CASSDAYPNWEQYF	TGTGCCAGCAGCGATGCTTATCCGAATTGGGAGCAGTACTTC
TRBV13	TRBJ2-5	once	TRBD2	CASSLSASGDPETQYF	TGTGCCAGCAGCTTATCGGCTAGCGGGGATCCAGAGACCCAGTACTTC
TRBV5-1	TRBJ1-5	-	-	CASTLLISNQPQHF	TGCGCCAGCACCCTACTCATTAGCAATCAGCCCCAGCATTTT
TRBV20-1	TRBJ2-1	-	-	CSARVGNEQFF	TGCAGTGCTAGAGTTGGCAATGAGCAGTTCTTC